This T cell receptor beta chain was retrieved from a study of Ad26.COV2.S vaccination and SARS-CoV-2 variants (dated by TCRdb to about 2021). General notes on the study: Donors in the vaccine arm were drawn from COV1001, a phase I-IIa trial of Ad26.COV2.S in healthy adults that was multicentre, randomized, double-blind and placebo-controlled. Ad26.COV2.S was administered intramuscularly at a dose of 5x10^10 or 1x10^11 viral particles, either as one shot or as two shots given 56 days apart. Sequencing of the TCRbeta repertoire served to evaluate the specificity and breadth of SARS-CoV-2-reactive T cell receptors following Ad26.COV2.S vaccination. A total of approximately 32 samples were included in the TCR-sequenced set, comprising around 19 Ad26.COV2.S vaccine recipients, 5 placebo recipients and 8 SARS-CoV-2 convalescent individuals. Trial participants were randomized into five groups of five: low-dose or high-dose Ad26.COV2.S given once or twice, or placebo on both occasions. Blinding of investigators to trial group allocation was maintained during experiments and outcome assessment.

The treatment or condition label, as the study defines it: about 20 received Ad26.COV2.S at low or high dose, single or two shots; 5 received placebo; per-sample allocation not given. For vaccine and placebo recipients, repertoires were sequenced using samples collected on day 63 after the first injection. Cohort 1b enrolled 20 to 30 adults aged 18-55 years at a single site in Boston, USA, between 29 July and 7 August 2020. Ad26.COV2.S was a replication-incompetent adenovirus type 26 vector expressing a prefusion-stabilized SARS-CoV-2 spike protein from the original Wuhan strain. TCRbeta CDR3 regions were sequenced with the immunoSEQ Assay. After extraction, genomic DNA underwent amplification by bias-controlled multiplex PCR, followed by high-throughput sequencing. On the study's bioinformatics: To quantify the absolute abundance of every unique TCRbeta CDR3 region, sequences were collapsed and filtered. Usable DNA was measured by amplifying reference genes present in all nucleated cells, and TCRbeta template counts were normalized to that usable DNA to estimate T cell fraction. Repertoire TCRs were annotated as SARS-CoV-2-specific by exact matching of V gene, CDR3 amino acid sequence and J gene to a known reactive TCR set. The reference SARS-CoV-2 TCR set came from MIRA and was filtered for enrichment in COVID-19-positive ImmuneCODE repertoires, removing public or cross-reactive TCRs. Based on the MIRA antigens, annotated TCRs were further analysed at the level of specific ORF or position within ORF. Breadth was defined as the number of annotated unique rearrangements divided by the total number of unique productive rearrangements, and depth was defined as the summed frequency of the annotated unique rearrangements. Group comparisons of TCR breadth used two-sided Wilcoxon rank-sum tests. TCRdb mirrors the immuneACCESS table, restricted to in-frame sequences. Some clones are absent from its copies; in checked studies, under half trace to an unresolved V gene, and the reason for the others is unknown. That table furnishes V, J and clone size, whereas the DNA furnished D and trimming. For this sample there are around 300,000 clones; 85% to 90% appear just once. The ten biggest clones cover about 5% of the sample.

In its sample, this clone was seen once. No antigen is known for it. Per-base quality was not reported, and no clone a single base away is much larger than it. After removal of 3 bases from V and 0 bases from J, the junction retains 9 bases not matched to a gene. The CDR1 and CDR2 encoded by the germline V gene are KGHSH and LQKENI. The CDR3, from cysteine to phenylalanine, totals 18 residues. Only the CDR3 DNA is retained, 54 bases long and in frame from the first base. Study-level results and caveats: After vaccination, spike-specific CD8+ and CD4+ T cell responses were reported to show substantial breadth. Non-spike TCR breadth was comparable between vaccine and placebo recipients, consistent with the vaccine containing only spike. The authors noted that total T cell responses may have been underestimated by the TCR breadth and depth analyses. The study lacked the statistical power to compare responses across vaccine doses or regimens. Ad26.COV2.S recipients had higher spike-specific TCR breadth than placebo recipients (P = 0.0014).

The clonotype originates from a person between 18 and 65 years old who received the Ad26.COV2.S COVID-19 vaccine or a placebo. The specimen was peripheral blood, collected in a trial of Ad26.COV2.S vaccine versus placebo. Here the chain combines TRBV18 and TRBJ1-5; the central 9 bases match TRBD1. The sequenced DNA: TGTGCCAGCTCACCTACCGACAGGGGGACATATAGCAATCAGCCCCAGCATTTT. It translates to CASSPTDRGTYSNQPQHF.